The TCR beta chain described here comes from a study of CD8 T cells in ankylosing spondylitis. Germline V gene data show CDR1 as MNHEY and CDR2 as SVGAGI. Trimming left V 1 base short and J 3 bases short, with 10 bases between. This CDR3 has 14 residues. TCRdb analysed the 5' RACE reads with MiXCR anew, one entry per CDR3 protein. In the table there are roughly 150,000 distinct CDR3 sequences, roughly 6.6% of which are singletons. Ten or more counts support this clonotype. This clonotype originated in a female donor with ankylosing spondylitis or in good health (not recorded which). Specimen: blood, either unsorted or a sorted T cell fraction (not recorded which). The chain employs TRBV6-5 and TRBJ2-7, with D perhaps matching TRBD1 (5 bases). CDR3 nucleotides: TGTGCCAGCAGTTACTTGGACACTTTCTACGAGCAGTACTTC. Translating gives CASSYLDTFYEQYF.